This entry lists 29 T cell receptor beta chains sequenced from one sample in a study of CD8 T cells in Susac syndrome. RNA was extracted with the RNeasy kit, and a quantity of about 0.45 to 1 ug was reverse transcribed using random hexamers. Using its own MiXCR run on the immunoSEQ multiplex PCR reads, TCRdb lists one record per CDR3 protein. Among about 240,000 distinct CDR3 sequences listed, about 95% were seen once. The sequencing sample was made of CD4+ T cells from PBMCs. Source of these receptors: a human donor with Susac syndrome.

The chain has TRBV7-9 and TRBJ2-7; 10 bases match TRBD2. The CDR3 consists of 15 residues. V lost 4 bases, J lost 6 bases, and 9 bases stayed unmatched. From germline, CDR1 is SEHNR and CDR2 FQNEAQ (reference sequence). DNA of the CDR3: TGTGCCAGCAGCTCACTTAGCGGGAGGACGGGCGAGCAGTACTTC. Translation gives CASSSLSGRTGEQYF.

The chain links TRBV9 to TRBJ2-5, with 11 bases fitting TRBD2. J was trimmed by 5 bases and V by 0 bases; bases with no gene match: 9. The CDR3 has 17 residues. Germline loops: CDR1 SGDLS, CDR2 YYNGEE. The CDR3 nucleotides are TGTGCCAGCAGCGTAGCTCCGGGGACTAGCGGAGGGGAGACCCAGTACTTC. Encoded protein: CASSVAPGTSGGETQYF.

The rearrangement joins TRBV15 to TRBJ1-1; TRBD1 aligns across 9 bases. Trimming at V came to 5 bases and at J to 1 base, leaving 5 bases not matched to a gene. The CDR3 covers 15 residues. Germline values: CDR1 LNHNV, CDR2 YYDKDF (reference sequence). CDR3: CATSVDRGRNTEAFF. CDR3 nucleotide sequence: TGTGCCACCAGCGTAGACAGGGGGAGGAACACTGAAGCTTTCTTT.

This clonotype appeared a few times. The rearrangement uses TRBV4-1 and TRBJ1-4, with D possibly being TRBD1 (5 bases). Germline V CDR1 and CDR2: MGHRA, YSYEKL. This CDR3 has 16 residues. Between the trimmed V and J ends, which lost 4 bases and 0 bases, there was a span of 12 bases. The CDR3, as DNA: TGCGCCAGCAGCCCCCAGGGACCTCCAACTAATGAAAAACTGTTTTTT. It is translated as CASSPQGPPTNEKLFF.

This chain joins TRBV7-9 and TRBJ1-4; 9 bases are shared with TRBD1. The CDR3 is 15 amino acids. V trimming: 8 bases; J trimming: 3 bases; junction bases outside the gene matches: 7. Germline assignment: CDR1 SEHNR and CDR2 FQNEAQ (reference sequence). DNA for the CDR3: TGTGCCAGCGATGCGGGACAGGGCCCTAATGAAAAACTGTTTTTT. Residues: CASDAGQGPNEKLFF. Based on the CDR3 plus reference TRBV7-9 and TRBJ1-4, the full variable domain is DTGVSQNPRHKITKRGQNVTFRCDPISEHNRLYWYRQTLGQGPEFLTYFQNEAQLEKSRLLSDRFSAERPKGSFSTLEIQRTEQGDSAMYLCASDAGQGPNEKLFFGSGTQLSVL.

The chain joins TRBV9 to TRBJ2-1; D is possibly TRBD1 (6 bases). V was pared by 0 bases and J by 6 bases, with 16 bases between. CDR1 is SGDLS, CDR2 YYNGEE, per germline. The length of the CDR3 is 16 residues. The CDR3 protein is CASSVDTGKTINEQFF. The CDR3 DNA reads as TGTGCCAGCAGCGTAGACACAGGGAAGACCATCAATGAGCAGTTCTTC.

This chain links TRBV28 with TRBJ1-5; TRBD1 agrees at 10 bases. The germline CDR1 and CDR2 sequences are MDHEN and SYDVKM. After removal of 5 bases from V and 6 bases from J, the junction contained 4 bases not matched to a gene. The CDR3 totals 14 residues. CDR3 bases: TGTGCCAGCAGTGTGGGACAGGGGAGTCAGCCCCAGCATTTT. As protein: CASSVGQGSQPQHF.

V is TRBV19 and J is TRBJ1-5, with a weak D call TRBD1 (6 bases). The V gene's germline CDR1 is LNHDA and CDR2 SQIVND (reference sequence). V lost 1 base to trimming and J lost 7 bases, with 14 bases between them. This CDR3 is built from 15 residues. The CDR3 loop is CASSIGMGAGQPQHF. Here the CDR3 DNA reads TGTGCCAGTAGTATAGGGATGGGGGCAGGACAGCCCCAGCATTTT.

The rearrangement joins TRBV3-1 to TRBJ1-1; D is uncertain. The ends were cut back, 3 bases at V and 0 bases at J, with 8 bases in the middle. The CDR3 is 14 residues long. The V gene's germline CDR1 is LGHDT and CDR2 YNNKEL (reference sequence). CDR3 bases: TGTGCCAGCAGCCAGGGGTTCGTGAACACTGAAGCTTTCTTT. Protein sequence: CASSQGFVNTEAFF.

This sequence joins TRBV6-5 and TRBJ2-1; the D gene is possibly TRBD1 (6 bases). The germline gives CDR1 MNHEY, CDR2 SVGAGI. The CDR3 length is 12 residues. Trimming removed 6 bases from V and 11 bases from J, with 14 bases in between. CDR3 residues: CASRRDNMKQFF. CDR3 DNA: TGTGCCAGCAGACGGGACAATATGAAGCAGTTCTTC.

The rearrangement joins TRBV14 to TRBJ2-7, with 8 nucleotides matching TRBD1. Germline CDR1 reads SGHDN; CDR2 reads FVKESK. The CDR3 has 12 residues. V trimming: 6 bases; J trimming: 2 bases; junction bases outside the gene matches: 0. As DNA, the CDR3 is TGTGCCAGCAGGGGACAGGCCTACGAGCAGTACTTC. It encodes CASRGQAYEQYF.

The chain links TRBV15 to TRBJ1-2; a possible D gene is TRBD1 (6 bases). The CDR3 totals 12 residues. V was trimmed by 4 bases and J by 7 bases, leaving 10 bases between them. CDR1 and CDR2 (germline): LNHNV, YYDKDF (reference sequence). The CDR3 reads CATSIGTSGYTF. CDR3 nucleotides: TGTGCCACCAGCATCGGGACAAGTGGCTACACCTTC.

The CDR3 DNA sequence: TGTGCCAGCAGTTTGATTGGGTGGGACACTGAAGCTTTCTTT. Residues: CASSLIGWDTEAFF. The V gene is TRBV12-3 or TRBV12-4, the J gene TRBJ1-1, with D unresolved. CDR3 length: 14 residues. V was trimmed by 3 bases and J by 3 bases, leaving 11 bases between them.

The chain is built from TRBV20-1 and TRBJ1-1; D perhaps matches TRBD1 (6 bases). The germline CDR1 and CDR2 sequences are DFQATT and SNEGSKA (reference sequence). The CDR3 is made up of 13 amino acids. The CDR3: CSLRDTLNTEAFF. CDR3 nucleotide sequence: TGCAGCCTTAGGGACACTCTGAACACTGAAGCTTTCTTT.

The rearrangement uses TRBV18 and TRBJ2-7; possible D gene TRBD2, 5 bases. Trimming took 3 bases from V and 7 from J, leaving 19 bases between them. The CDR3 runs to 15 residues. The V gene's germline CDR1 is KGHSH and CDR2 LQKENI. For the CDR3, the DNA is TGTGCCAGCTCACCTGAGGGTGACACGAGGCGAGAGCAGTACTTC. Its translation is CASSPEGDTRREQYF.

This chain connects TRBV7-9 to TRBJ2-1; no reliable D call. The germline CDR1 and CDR2 sequences are SEHNR and FQNEAQ (reference sequence). V was trimmed by 2 bases and J by 7 bases, leaving 9 bases between them. The CDR3 covers 13 residues. The CDR3 region is CASSLRWGNEQFF. Here the CDR3 DNA reads TGTGCCAGCAGCTTACGGTGGGGAAATGAGCAGTTCTTC.

V is TRBV3-1 and J is TRBJ1-3; D possibly corresponds to TRBD1 (6 bases). The CDR3 has 15 residues. V gave up 1 base and J gave up 2 bases, with 9 bases separating them. The germline V gene has CDR1 LGHDT and CDR2 YNNKEL (reference sequence). CDR3 bases: TGTGCCAGCAGCCAAGCAGGGGAAGCTGGAAACACCATATATTTT. Amino acids: CASSQAGEAGNTIYF.

This clonotype was counted a single time. The chain links TRBV20-1 to TRBJ2-7, with 8 bases that match TRBD2. With V trimmed by 6 bases and J by 2 bases, 9 bases remained unmatched. Germline V CDR1 and CDR2: DFQATT, SNEGSKA (reference sequence). This CDR3 is built from 14 residues. The CDR3 coding sequence is TGCAGTGCGCCAGCCAGCGGGAGTACCTACGAGCAGTACTTC. Protein: CSAPASGSTYEQYF.

The chain combines TRBV4-1 with TRBJ1-2; a possible D gene is TRBD1 (6 bases). The CDR3 runs to 18 residues. V was shortened by 0 bases and J by 2 bases, with 19 bases between the two germline ends. Germline V gene data show CDR1 as MGHRA and CDR2 as YSYEKL. The CDR3 spells CASSQDSSYRVTNYGYTF. The DNA of the CDR3 is TGCGCCAGCAGCCAAGATAGTTCCTACAGGGTCACGAACTATGGCTACACCTTC.

This sequence joins TRBV15 and TRBJ1-5, with a possible D match to TRBD1 (5 bases). Trimming took off 0 bases at V and 1 base at J, with 16 bases between the two ends. This CDR3 contains 18 residues. CDR1 is LNHNV and CDR2 is YYDKDF in the germline V gene (reference sequence). The CDR3 sequence is CATSRDLGGWRSNQPQHF. The DNA of the CDR3 is TGTGCCACCAGCAGAGACCTCGGGGGGTGGAGGAGCAATCAGCCCCAGCATTTT. Full variable domain (outside the CDR3, taken from reference TRBV15 and TRBJ1-5): DAMVIQNPRYQVTQFGKPVTLSCSQTLNHNVMYWYQQKSSQAPKLLFHYYDKDFNNEADTPDNFQSRRPNTSFCFLDIRSPGLGDTAMYLCATSRDLGGWRSNQPQHFGDGTRLSIL.

This chain links TRBV20-1 with TRBJ2-3; the D gene is possibly TRBD2 (6 bases). This CDR3 is built from 14 residues. V was trimmed by 6 bases and J by 0 bases, leaving 13 bases between them. Germline V gene data show CDR1 as DFQATT and CDR2 as SNEGSKA (reference sequence). CDR3 nucleotide sequence: TGCAGTGCCCCGGGCGGGACTAGCACAGATACGCAGTATTTT. Protein sequence: CSAPGGTSTDTQYF.

V is TRBV3-1 and J is TRBJ2-7; D is unresolved. This CDR3 is 11 amino acids long. Germline V gene data show CDR1 as LGHDT and CDR2 as YNNKEL (reference sequence). V shed 0 bases and J shed 6 bases, with 3 bases lying between them. DNA of the CDR3: TGTGCCAGCAGCCAAGATACCGAGCAGTACTTC. Its translation: CASSQDTEQYF.

V is TRBV4-1 and J is TRBJ2-1; TRBD2 aligns across 8 bases. The CDR3 has 16 amino acids. Trimming removed 2 bases from V and 2 bases from J; junction bases left unmatched: 5. CDR1 and CDR2 from the germline V gene are MGHRA and YSYEKL. The CDR3: CASSQPGLATYNEQFF. As DNA, the CDR3 is TGCGCCAGCAGCCAACCCGGACTAGCTACCTACAATGAGCAGTTCTTC.

The chain couples TRBV20-1 to TRBJ1-1, with D possibly matching TRBD1 (5 bases). CDR1 DFQATT and CDR2 SNEGSKA come from the germline V gene (reference sequence). The CDR3 has 10 residues. Deletions cut 5 bases from V and 6 bases from J, with 7 bases between. CDR3 loop: CSARGSEAFF. The CDR3 nucleotides are TGCAGTGCTCGGGGGTCTGAAGCTTTCTTT.

The chain carries TRBV7-9 and TRBJ2-1; no clear D gene. With 1 base removed from V and 6 bases from J, the gap between germline ends came to 19 bases. From germline, CDR1 is SEHNR and CDR2 FQNEAQ (reference sequence). The CDR3 contains 17 residues. CDR3 sequence (DNA): TGTGCCAGCAGCTTAGTACCTACAGAAGGCCTAACCAATGAGCAGTTCTTC. The encoded protein is CASSLVPTEGLTNEQFF.

This chain uses TRBV7-2 with TRBJ1-2, with D perhaps matching TRBD1 (5 bases). Trimming removed 0 bases from V and 7 bases from J, with 18 bases in between. The CDR3 is 16 residues long. In germline, CDR1 is SGHTA, CDR2 FQGNSA. CDR3 nucleotide sequence: TGTGCCAGCAGCTTAGCACTCGGGAGTAAAAGGGGTGGCTACACCTTC. Protein product: CASSLALGSKRGGYTF.

The V call is TRBV9, the J call TRBJ2-5; TRBD1 is a possible D gene (5 bases). V was pared by 3 bases and J by 5 bases, with 14 bases between. The germline CDR1 and CDR2 sequences are SGDLS and YYNGEE. CDR3 size: 14 residues. CDR3 nucleotide sequence: TGTGCCAGCAGCGAGGGCCCGCACAGGGAGACCCAGTACTTC. This gives the protein CASSEGPHRETQYF.

The gene calls are TRBV9 and TRBJ1-1; D might be TRBD1 (5 bases). The CDR3 contains 15 residues. V was cut by 2 bases and J by 4 bases, with 15 bases left in between. In germline, CDR1 is SGDLS, CDR2 YYNGEE. The CDR3 bases are TGTGCCAGCAGCGTTCAGGGAGAAGAGAGCACTGAAGCTTTCTTT. Amino acid sequence: CASSVQGEESTEAFF.

In this sample, this clonotype turned up once. The chain joins TRBV2 to TRBJ2-5; D ambiguous. The germline V gene encodes CDR1 SNHLY and CDR2 FYNNEI. The ends were cut back, 0 bases at V and 5 bases at J, with 13 bases in the middle. This CDR3 has 15 residues. CDR3 sequence: CASSEAPNRWETQYF. CDR3 nucleotide sequence: TGTGCCAGCAGTGAAGCCCCCAATAGGTGGGAGACCCAGTACTTC.